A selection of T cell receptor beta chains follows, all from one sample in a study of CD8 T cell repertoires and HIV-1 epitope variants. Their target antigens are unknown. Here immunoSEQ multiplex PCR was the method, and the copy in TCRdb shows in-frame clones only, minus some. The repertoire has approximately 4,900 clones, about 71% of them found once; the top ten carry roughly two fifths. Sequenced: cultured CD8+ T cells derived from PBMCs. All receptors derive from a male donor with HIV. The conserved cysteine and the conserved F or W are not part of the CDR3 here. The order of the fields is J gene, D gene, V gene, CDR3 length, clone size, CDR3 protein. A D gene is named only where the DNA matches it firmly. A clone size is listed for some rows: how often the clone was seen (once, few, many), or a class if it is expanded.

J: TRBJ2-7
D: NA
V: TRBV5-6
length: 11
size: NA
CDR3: ASSSTIRIEQY

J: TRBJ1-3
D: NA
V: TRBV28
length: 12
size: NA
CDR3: ASSGKTSGNTIY

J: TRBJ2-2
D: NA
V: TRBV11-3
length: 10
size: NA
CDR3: ASSPEVGELF

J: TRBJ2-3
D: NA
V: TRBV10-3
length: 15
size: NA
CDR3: AISESNPLGGTDTQY

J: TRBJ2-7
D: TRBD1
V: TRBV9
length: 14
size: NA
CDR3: ASSVASGTGLYEQY

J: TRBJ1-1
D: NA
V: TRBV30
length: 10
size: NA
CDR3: AWSESWTEAF

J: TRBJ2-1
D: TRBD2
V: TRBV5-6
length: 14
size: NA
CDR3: ASSLERGSSYNEQF

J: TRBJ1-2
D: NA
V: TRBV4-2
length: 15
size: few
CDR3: ASSQEAGMTPNYGYT

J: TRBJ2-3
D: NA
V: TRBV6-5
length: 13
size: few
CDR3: ASSYRRQLGDTQY

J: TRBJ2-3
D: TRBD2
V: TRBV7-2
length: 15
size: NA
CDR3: ASSLGLAGGPTDTQY

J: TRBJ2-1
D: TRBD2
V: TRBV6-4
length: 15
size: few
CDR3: ASTPPGSGGAYNEQF

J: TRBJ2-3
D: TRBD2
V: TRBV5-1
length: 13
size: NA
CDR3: ASSAGTTGADTQY

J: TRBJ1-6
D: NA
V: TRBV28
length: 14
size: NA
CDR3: ASSPLMGEYNSPLH

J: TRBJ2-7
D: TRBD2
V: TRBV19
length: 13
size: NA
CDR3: ASSPGLANLYEQY

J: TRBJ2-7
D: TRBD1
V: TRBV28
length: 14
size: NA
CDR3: ASSSPRTGGTHEQY

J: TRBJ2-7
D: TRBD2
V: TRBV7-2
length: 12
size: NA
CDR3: ASSLDGTRDEQY

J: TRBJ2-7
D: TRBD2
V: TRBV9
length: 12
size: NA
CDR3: ASNEAGGTYEQY

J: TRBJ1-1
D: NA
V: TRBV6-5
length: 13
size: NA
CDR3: ASSPLGTFGTEAF

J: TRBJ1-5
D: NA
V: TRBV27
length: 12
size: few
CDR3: ASNVLGSNQPQH

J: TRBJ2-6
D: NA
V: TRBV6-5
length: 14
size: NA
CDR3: ASSYSTGAGANVLT

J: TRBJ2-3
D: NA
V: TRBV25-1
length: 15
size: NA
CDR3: ASSDGWTDLSTDTQY

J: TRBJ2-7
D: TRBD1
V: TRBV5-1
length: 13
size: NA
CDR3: ASTLGGQMPFEQY

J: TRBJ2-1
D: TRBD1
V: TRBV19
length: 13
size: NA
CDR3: ASSMAGQGINEQF

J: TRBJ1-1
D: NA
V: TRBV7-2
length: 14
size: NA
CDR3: ASTPTSGDWRTEAF

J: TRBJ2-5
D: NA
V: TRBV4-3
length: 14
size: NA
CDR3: ASSQADRGGGETQY

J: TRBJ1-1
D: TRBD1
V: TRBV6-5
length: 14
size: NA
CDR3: ASSSRGQLLNTEAF

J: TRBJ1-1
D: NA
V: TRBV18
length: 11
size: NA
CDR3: ASSPGANTEAF

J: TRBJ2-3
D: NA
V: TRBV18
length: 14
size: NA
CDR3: ASSPGPWTSTDTQY

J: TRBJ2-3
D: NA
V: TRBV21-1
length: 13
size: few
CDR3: ASSSSGSGTDTQY

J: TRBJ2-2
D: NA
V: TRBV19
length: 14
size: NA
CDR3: ASRLIAGTDTGELF

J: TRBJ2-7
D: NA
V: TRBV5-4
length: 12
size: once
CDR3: ASSPTGGRDEQY

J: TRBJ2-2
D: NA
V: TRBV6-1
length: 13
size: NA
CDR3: AITRGVLNTGELF

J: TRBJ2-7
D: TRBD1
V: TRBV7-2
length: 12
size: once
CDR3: ASSSGTGGYEQY

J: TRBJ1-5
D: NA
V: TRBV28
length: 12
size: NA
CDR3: ASKIDGENQPQH

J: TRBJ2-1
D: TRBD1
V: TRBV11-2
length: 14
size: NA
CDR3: ASSLRRDRAYNEQF

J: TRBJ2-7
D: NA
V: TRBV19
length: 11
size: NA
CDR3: ASSPASSYEQY

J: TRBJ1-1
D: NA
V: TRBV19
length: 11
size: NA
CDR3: ASSIVKDSEAF

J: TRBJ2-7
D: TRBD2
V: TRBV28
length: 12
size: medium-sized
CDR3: ASSPEAGVSEQY

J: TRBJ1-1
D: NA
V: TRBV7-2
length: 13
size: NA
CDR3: ASEGGTLMNTEAF

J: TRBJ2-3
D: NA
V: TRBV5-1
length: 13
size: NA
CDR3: ASSLGVTSTDTQY

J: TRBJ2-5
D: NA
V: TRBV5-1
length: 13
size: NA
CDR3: ASSLLGILEETQY

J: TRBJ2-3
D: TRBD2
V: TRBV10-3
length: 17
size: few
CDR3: AISDLFSGREESTDTQY

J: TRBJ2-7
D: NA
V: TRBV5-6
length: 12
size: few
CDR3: ASSLAGSAYEQY

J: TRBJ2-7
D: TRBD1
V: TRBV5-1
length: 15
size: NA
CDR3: ASSLDPPGQLSYEQY

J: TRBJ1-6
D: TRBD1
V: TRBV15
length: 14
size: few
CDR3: ATSRAGDRVVSPLH

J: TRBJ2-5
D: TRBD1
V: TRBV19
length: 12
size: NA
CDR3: ASSGTGATETQY

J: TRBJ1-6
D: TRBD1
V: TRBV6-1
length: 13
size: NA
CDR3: ASSTWTGDNSPLH

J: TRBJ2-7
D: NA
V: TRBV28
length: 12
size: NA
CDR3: ASSLARPLDEQY

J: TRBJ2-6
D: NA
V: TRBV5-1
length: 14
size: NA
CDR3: ASSLAPGVSANVLT

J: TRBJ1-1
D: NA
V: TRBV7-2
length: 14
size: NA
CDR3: ASSLASFALNTEAF

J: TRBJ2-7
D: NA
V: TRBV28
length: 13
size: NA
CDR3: ASTKGWGAAYEQY

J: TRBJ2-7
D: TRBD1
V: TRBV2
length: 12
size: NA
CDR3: ASSEGTGEYEQY

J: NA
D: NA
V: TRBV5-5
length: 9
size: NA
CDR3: ASSTGYEQY

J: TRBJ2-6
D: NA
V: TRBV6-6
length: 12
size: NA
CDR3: ASEELSGANVLT

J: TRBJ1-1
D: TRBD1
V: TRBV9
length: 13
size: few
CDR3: ASSSSRDRGHEAF

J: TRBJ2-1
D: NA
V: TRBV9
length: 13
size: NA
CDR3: ASSVAWGTYNEQF

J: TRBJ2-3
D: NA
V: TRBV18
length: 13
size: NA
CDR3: ASSLTTGGTDTQY

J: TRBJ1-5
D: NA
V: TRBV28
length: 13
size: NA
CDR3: ASRREWGDNQPQH

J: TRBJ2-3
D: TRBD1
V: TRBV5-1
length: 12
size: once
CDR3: ASRRGQGGDTQY

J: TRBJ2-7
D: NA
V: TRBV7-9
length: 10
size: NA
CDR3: ASSAVGYEQY